Listed here is a single T cell receptor beta chain. Profiling relied on immunoSEQ multiplex PCR, and the TCRdb table lists in-frame clones only, not all of them. This sample has some 230,000 clones, with roughly 80% found just once. This entry is derived from a study of blood T cell repertoires in COVID-19. The V gene end was trimmed by 0 bases and the J gene end by 5 bases; junction bases not matched to a gene: 5. This CDR3 spans 14 amino acids. Germline V CDR1 and CDR2: GTSNPN, SVGIG (reference sequence). The sample was PBMCs or T cells enriched from blood (not recorded which). The source of this sequence is a middle-aged woman with acute COVID-19. This chain joins TRBV30 and TRBJ2-5, with 8 bases that match TRBD1. The CDR3 region has the DNA TGTGCCTGGAGTGTTGGACAGGGTACGGAGACCCAGTACTTC. This encodes CAWSVGQGTETQYF. Combining the CDR3 with reference TRBV30 and TRBJ2-5 gives the whole variable domain SQTIHQWPATLVQPVGSPLSLECTVEGTSNPNLYWYRQAAGRGLQLLFYSVGIGQISSEVPQNLSASRPQDRQFILSSKKLLLSDSGFYLCAWSVGQGTETQYFGPGTRLLVL.